These T cell receptor beta chains were read from a single sample in a study of blood T cell repertoires in COVID-19. Repertoires were generated with immunoSEQ multiplex PCR, while TCRdb's copy carries only in-frame clones and drops some. This sample has 100,000 or so clones, with 86% found just once. The sample was PBMCs or T cells enriched from blood (not recorded which). All receptors derive from a woman in her forties or fifties who had recovered from COVID-19. The CDR3 runs from the conserved cysteine through the conserved F or W. D genes are given only for firm matches. Part of the rows lack a size; the others show once, few, many or a class for expanded clones.

CDR3aa,CDR3nt,j_gene,v_gene,d_gene,len,abundance
CARTTMVLAGSDEQYF,TGTGCCAGAACGACAATGGTACTAGCGGGGTCCGACGAGCAGTACTTC,TRBJ2-7,TRBV27,TRBD2,16,.
CASSSLGGGNTEAFF,TGCGCCAGCAGCTCCTTAGGGGGGGGAAACACTGAAGCTTTCTTT,TRBJ1-1,TRBV5-1,.,15,.
CASSYWGENTEAFF,TGTGCCAGCAGTTATTGGGGGGAGAACACTGAAGCTTTCTTT,TRBJ1-1,TRBV6-5,.,14,.
CATSASEGSNTGELFF,TGTGCCACCAGTGCCTCGGAGGGTTCGAACACCGGGGAGCTGTTTTTT,TRBJ2-2,TRBV24-1,.,16,.
CASSLGTIAFF,TGTGCCAGCAGTTTGGGGACTATAGCTTTCTTT,TRBJ1-1,TRBV27,.,11,.
CASSFRDRGETQYF,TGTGCCAGCAGCTTCCGGGACAGGGGAGAGACCCAGTACTTC,TRBJ2-5,TRBV7-8,TRBD1,14,.
CASSQGQGYGEKLFF,TGTGCCAGCAGCCAGGGACAGGGGTATGGTGAAAAACTGTTTTTT,TRBJ1-4,TRBV3-1/TRBV3-2,TRBD1,15,few
CASSLASTSVSYEQYF,TGTGCCAGCAGCTTAGCTTCCACTAGCGTCTCCTACGAGCAGTACTTC,TRBJ2-7,TRBV7-2,TRBD2,16,few
CASSPLPGTGDEKLFF,TGTGCCAGCAGCCCACTCCCAGGGACGGGAGATGAAAAACTGTTTTTT,TRBJ1-4,TRBV7-2,.,16,.
CASSLDGGRTDTQYF,TGTGCCAGCAGCTTAGACGGTGGGCGCACAGATACGCAGTATTTT,TRBJ2-3,TRBV3-1/TRBV3-2,.,15,.
CASSLGQSIYGYTF,TGTGCCAGCAGTTTAGGACAATCAATCTATGGCTACACCTTC,TRBJ1-2,TRBV28,.,14,.
CASTLNGQGQQPQHF,TGTGCCAGTACCCTTAACGGACAGGGGCAGCAGCCCCAGCATTTT,TRBJ1-5,TRBV19,TRBD1,15,.
CASSEGARDIQYF,TGTGCCAGCAGTGAGGGGGCCCGGGACATTCAGTACTTC,TRBJ2-4,TRBV25-1,.,13,.
CASSYGTSGRDEQFF,TGCGCCAGCAGCTATGGGACTAGCGGGAGGGATGAGCAGTTCTTC,TRBJ2-1,TRBV5-1,TRBD2,15,.
CASSFRAGISTEAFF,TGTGCCAGCAGCTTTAGAGCGGGTATTAGCACTGAAGCTTTCTTT,TRBJ1-1,TRBV11-2,.,15,.
CASIRASTDTQYF,TGTGCCAGCATTCGGGCTAGCACGGATACGCAGTATTTT,TRBJ2-3,TRBV7-9,.,13,.
CATSRGGLGRGFLAQYF,TGTGCCACCAGTCGCGGGGGGCTGGGTAGAGGGTTTTTGGCGCAGTATTTT,TRBJ2-3,TRBV24-1,TRBD2,17,.
CASSSVQGMMSEAFF,TGTGCCAGCAGTTCAGTACAGGGGATGATGTCTGAAGCTTTCTTT,TRBJ1-1,TRBV27,TRBD1,15,.
CASRGGAPSVQYF,TGTGCCAGCCGAGGTGGGGCCCCAAGTGTGCAGTACTTC,TRBJ2-7,TRBV28,.,13,.
CASSFLGQAGTDTQYF,TGTGCCAGCAGCTTTCTCGGACAGGCTGGCACAGATACGCAGTATTTT,TRBJ2-3,TRBV11-2,TRBD1,16,once
CASRGGEAGNSPLHF,TGTGCCAGCAGGGGAGGTGAAGCGGGAAATTCACCCCTCCACTTT,TRBJ1-6,TRBV28,.,15,.
CASSFEAGPYGYTF,TGTGCCAGCAGCTTTGAGGCAGGGCCATATGGCTACACCTTC,TRBJ1-2,TRBV5-5,.,14,.
CASSGLLGAGETQYF,TGCGCCAGCAGCGGGTTACTAGGAGCGGGAGAGACCCAGTACTTC,TRBJ2-5,TRBV5-1,.,15,.
CASRNQGSGYTF,TGTGCCAGTAGAAACCAGGGCTCCGGCTACACCTTC,TRBJ1-2,TRBV19,.,12,.
CASSPQGGLAGYNEQFF,TGTGCCAGCAGCCCACAGGGGGGACTAGCTGGCTACAATGAGCAGTTCTTC,TRBJ2-1,TRBV7-9,.,17,.
CASSPSRDRGIRKLFF,TGTGCCAGCAGCCCGTCCCGGGACAGGGGGATCAGAAAACTGTTTTTT,TRBJ1-4,TRBV7-9,TRBD1,16,few
CASSLRAVANTGELFF,TGTGCCAGCAGCTTAAGGGCAGTGGCGAACACCGGGGAGCTGTTTTTT,TRBJ2-2,TRBV7-3,.,16,.
CASSRGGLTYNEQFF,TGCGCCAGCAGCCGCGGGGGGTTAACCTACAATGAGCAGTTCTTC,TRBJ2-1,TRBV5-1,TRBD2,15,.
CASMPPVVSGRGLDGELFF,TGTGCCAGCATGCCGCCTGTAGTGTCCGGCAGGGGGCTTGACGGGGAGCTGTTTTTT,TRBJ2-2,TRBV21-1,.,19,.
CASSPGLKSSYEQYF,TGTGCCAGCAGCCCGGGACTGAAATCGTCCTACGAGCAGTACTTC,TRBJ2-7,TRBV11-2,.,15,.
CASNTGTGTDHTF,TGTGCCAGTAATACCGGGACCGGGACTGATCACACCTTC,TRBJ1-2,TRBV19,.,13,few
CASSLLAGTTGTGELFF,TGTGCCAGCAGCTTGCTAGCGGGGACGACGGGCACCGGGGAGCTGTTTTTT,TRBJ2-2,TRBV5-6,TRBD2,17,.
CASSSTRQGDYGELFF,TGTGCCAGCAGCTCCACCCGACAGGGTGACTACGGGGAGCTGTTTTTT,TRBJ2-2,TRBV7-9,TRBD1,16,.
CASSQEGLVRSGGAQDTQYF,TGTGCCAGCAGCCAAGAAGGTTTGGTCCGTAGCGGGGGGGCCCAAGATACGCAGTATTTT,TRBJ2-3,TRBV3-1/TRBV3-2,TRBD2,20,.
CASGGFIEKLFF,TGTGCCAGCGGGGGGTTTATAGAAAAACTGTTTTTT,TRBJ1-4,TRBV25-1,.,12,.
CASSFFTVDSAGYTF,TGTGCCAGCAGTTTTTTTACGGTGGACAGTGCTGGCTACACCTTC,TRBJ1-2,TRBV28,.,15,once
CASSLRKNEQFF,TGTGCCAGCAGCCTTAGAAAGAATGAGCAGTTCTTC,TRBJ2-1,TRBV11-3,.,12,.
CASSSPTGSPNTGELFF,TGTGCCAGCAGTTCCCCGACAGGGTCCCCGAACACCGGGGAGCTGTTTTTT,TRBJ2-2,TRBV27,TRBD1,17,.
CASSVGGRDYSGYTF,TGTGCCAGTAGTGTCGGAGGAAGAGACTATAGTGGCTACACCTTC,TRBJ1-2,TRBV19,.,15,few
CASSSLAGVRQETQYF,TGTGCCAGCAGCTCCCTAGCGGGAGTGCGGCAAGAGACCCAGTACTTC,TRBJ2-5,TRBV11-2,TRBD2,16,.
CASRNRGGTEAFF,TGTGCCAGCAGGAATAGGGGAGGTACTGAAGCTTTCTTT,TRBJ1-1,TRBV28,.,13,once
CASSLYRGDDEAFF,TGTGCCAGCAGCTTGTACAGGGGGGACGATGAAGCTTTCTTT,TRBJ1-1,TRBV5-8,TRBD1,14,once
CASSQPWDRGNYGYTF,TGCGCCAGCAGCCAACCCTGGGACAGGGGAAACTATGGCTACACCTTC,TRBJ1-2,TRBV4-1,TRBD1,16,.
CSEVVGVGETQYF,TGCAGCGAGGTGGTGGGAGTTGGGGAGACCCAGTACTTC,TRBJ2-5,TRBV29-1,.,13,.
CASSPRGIWDSPLHF,TGTGCCAGCAGCCCAAGGGGAATATGGGATTCACCCCTCCACTTT,TRBJ1-6,TRBV11-3,.,15,.
CASSPRGSYNEQFF,TGTGCCAGCAGTCCGCGGGGTTCCTACAATGAGCAGTTCTTC,TRBJ2-1,TRBV2,.,14,few
CASSVSPEATGERSEAFF,TGTGCCAGCAGCGTTTCTCCGGAAGCGACAGGGGAACGTAGTGAAGCTTTCTTT,TRBJ1-1,TRBV9,TRBD1,18,.